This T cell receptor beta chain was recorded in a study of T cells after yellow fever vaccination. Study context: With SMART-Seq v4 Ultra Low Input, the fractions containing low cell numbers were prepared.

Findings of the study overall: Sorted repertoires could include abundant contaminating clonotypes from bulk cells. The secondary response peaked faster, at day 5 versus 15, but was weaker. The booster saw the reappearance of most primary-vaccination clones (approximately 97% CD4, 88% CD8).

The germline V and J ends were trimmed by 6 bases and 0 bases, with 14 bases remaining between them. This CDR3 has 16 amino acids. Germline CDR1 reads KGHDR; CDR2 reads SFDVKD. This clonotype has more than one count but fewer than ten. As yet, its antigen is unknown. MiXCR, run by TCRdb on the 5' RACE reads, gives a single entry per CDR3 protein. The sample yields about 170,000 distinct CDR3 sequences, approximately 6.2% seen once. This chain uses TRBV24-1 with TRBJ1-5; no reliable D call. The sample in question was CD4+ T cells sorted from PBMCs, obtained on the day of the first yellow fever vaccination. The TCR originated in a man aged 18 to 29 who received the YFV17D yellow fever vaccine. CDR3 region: CATSSSLSYSNQPQHF. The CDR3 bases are TGTGCCACCAGTTCCTCTTTGTCGTATAGCAATCAGCCCCAGCATTTT.